Detailed here is one T cell receptor (beta chain). What antigen it recognizes has not been identified. No qualities accompany the bases; no much larger clone lies one base away. The germline V gene sets CDR1 to SGDLS and CDR2 to YYNGEE. The germline V end is reduced by 4 bases and the J end by 4 bases; junction bases left unmatched: 10. From the cysteine through the phenylalanine, the CDR3 covers 16 amino acids. Only the CDR3 region is kept as DNA, spanning 48 bases read in frame from base 1. These data come from a study of blood T cell repertoires in COVID-19 (dated by TCRdb to about 2020). Study-wide context: Samples from collaborators originated in the United States, Italy and Spain and spanned both the acute and convalescent phases of COVID-19. Deeply sampled blood TCRbeta repertoires from subjects exposed to, actively infected with, or recovered from COVID-19 were included in the dataset. Where HLA class I and class II types were available, the types were taken from metadata supplied by the sample provider, not from assay-based typing. The prospective study material was composed of cDNA or gDNA derived from T cells, B-cell-depleted T cells, or PBMCs. The samples were drawn from two sources: the first 160 participants of the ongoing ImmuneRACE study, and 1,254 subjects contributed by 6 global collaborators. Nearly every sample came with metadata listing a de-identified subject ID, COVID-19 status, age in years and sex. The repertoires were released in a freely available public database meant as a resource for research on the immune response to SARS-CoV-2. Summary of the overall study and its limitations: How much clinical and demographic metadata was included differed by source and by participant, and the metadata was provided uncurated.

Collaborating institutions collected whole blood in K2EDTA tubes following their own protocols. For TCRbeta analysis, collaborator samples were shipped as frozen whole blood, as isolated PBMCs, or as DNA extracted from either sample type. TCRbeta CDR3 regions were amplified from genomic DNA by means of the immunoSEQ Assay, a bias-controlled multiplex PCR. On the authors' methods: Nucleated cell counts per sample were estimated from amplification of reference gene primers within the assay. To quantify the absolute abundance of each unique TCRbeta CDR3 rearrangement, sequence reads were collapsed and filtered. For each sample, productive Simpson clonality was calculated by taking the square root of Simpson's diversity index across productive rearrangements. The immuneACCESS repertoire file appears here via TCRdb, limited to in-frame rearrangements. These files lack a portion of the clones; in checked studies, under half of the deficit traces to unresolved V genes, and the cause of the others is not known. That table is the source of V, J and clone size, and D and trimming were worked out from the DNA. The sample records 190,000 or so clones, 78% of which are singletons. The ten biggest clones cover 2.5% to 3% of the sample.

In this chain, TRBV9 is recombined with TRBJ2-3; TRBD2 aligns with 9 central bases. Specimen: peripheral blood. The sequence was collected from a woman older than 75 with active or convalescent COVID-19. The nucleotide sequence is given as TGTGCCAGCAGCCCCTATGGCGGGGGGGCCCCAGATACGCAGTATTTT. Its amino acids are CASSPYGGGAPDTQYF.